This record concerns one T cell receptor beta chain sequence. Antigen: not known. Here immunoSEQ multiplex PCR was the method, and the copy in TCRdb shows in-frame clones only, minus some. Counted here are about 75,000 clones, around 80% occurring once; the ten biggest clones make up 2.6%. These data come from a study of memory CD4+ T cells and cytomegalovirus serostatus. Single viable CD3+CD4+CD8-CD45RO+ cells were sorted as the memory CD4+ T cells. CMV serostatus came from serum IgG against pp150, pp28, p38, p52. CDR3 length: 13 amino acids. Trimming pared 6 bases from V and 8 bases from J, leaving 16 bases between. CDR1 and CDR2 from the germline V gene are KGHSH and LQKENI. The study's findings and limits: Of about 150 reported CMV TCRbeta sequences, 55 to 80 were found in memory CD4+ repertoires. Median bootstrapped AUC for CMV status was approximately 0.96 originally, 0.9 to 0.93 US-trained.

The genes are TRBV18 and TRBJ1-2; no clear D. This clonotype was obtained from an adult in good health and CMV-seropositive. The source material was memory CD4+ T cells from blood. CDR3 sequence reads: CASSLGLQEGYTF. DNA of the CDR3: TGTGCCAGCTCCCTCGGGCTCCAGGAAGGCTACACCTTC.